What follows are 28 T cell receptor beta chains derived from one specimen sequenced in a study of blood T cell repertoires in COVID-19. Generated by immunoSEQ multiplex PCR, the TCRdb table keeps only in-frame clones and is missing some. The sample carries under 75,000 clones, less than 75% recorded once. The sequenced material came from peripheral blood. Every receptor here comes from a man aged 60 to 75 with acute or convalescent COVID-19.

The V and J genes are TRBV7-3 and TRBJ2-5; 9 bases are shared with TRBD2. This CDR3 contains 16 residues. With V trimmed by 1 base and J by 1 base, 4 bases remained unmatched. Per the germline V gene, CDR1 is SGHTA and CDR2 is FQGTGA. CDR3 sequence (DNA): TGTGCCAGCAGCTTAAATAGCGGGGGTACCCAAGAGACCCAGTACTTC. It encodes CASSLNSGGTQETQYF.

The chain combines TRBV2 with TRBJ2-2, with D possibly being TRBD1 (5 bases). Trimming took 4 bases from V and 6 from J, leaving 9 bases between them. This CDR3 is 13 amino acids long. The germline V gene encodes CDR1 SNHLY and CDR2 FYNNEI. CDR3 sequence: CASSGREAGELFF. DNA for the CDR3: TGTGCCAGCAGTGGCAGGGAAGCCGGGGAGCTGTTTTTT. The full variable domain, in which reference TRBV2 and TRBJ2-2 provide the parts outside the CDR3, is EPEVTQTPSHQVTQMGQEVILRCVPISNHLYFYWYRQILGQKVEFLVSFYNNEISEKSEIFDDQFSVERPDGSNFTLKIRSTKLEDSAMYFCASSGREAGELFFGEGSRLTVL.

This clone was recorded only once. Other DNA sequences in this specimen translate into the identical CDR3. This chain connects TRBV7-9 to TRBJ2-3, with D perhaps matching TRBD2 (6 bases). The CDR3 sequence is 14 residues long. V was clipped by 3 bases and J by 3 bases, with 10 bases between them. In germline, CDR1 is SEHNR, CDR2 FQNEAQ (reference sequence). CDR3 sequence reads: CASSLEGATDTQYF. CDR3 bases: TGTGCCAGCAGCTTGGAGGGAGCGACAGATACGCAGTATTTT.

The DNA for the CDR3 is TGTGCCTGGAGGACTTTGGAGGGGAGGACCCAGTACTTC. It encodes CAWRTLEGRTQYF. The chain uses TRBV30 and TRBJ2-5; D may be TRBD2 (6 bases). The CDR3 covers 13 residues. Between the trimmed V and J ends, which lost 3 bases and 7 bases, there was a span of 15 bases. The V gene's germline CDR1 is GTSNPN and CDR2 SVGIG (reference sequence).

The V call is TRBV3-1 (or the pseudogene TRBV3-2), the J call TRBJ2-5; no reliable D call. The CDR3 loop spans 14 amino acids. The V gene's germline CDR1 is LGHDT and CDR2 YNNKEL (reference sequence). V was cut by 3 bases and J by 1 base, with 9 bases left in between. CDR3 protein: CASSQGWPQETQYF. In nucleotides, the CDR3 is TGTGCCAGCAGCCAGGGCTGGCCCCAAGAGACCCAGTACTTC.

This chain connects TRBV2 to TRBJ1-1, with a weak D call TRBD1 (5 bases). The germline gives CDR1 SNHLY, CDR2 FYNNEI. Trimming took 8 bases from V and 5 from J, leaving 15 bases between them. There are 13 residues in the CDR3. This CDR3 is CASERWRGTEAFF. CDR3 DNA sequence: TGTGCCAGCGAGCGGTGGAGGGGAACTGAAGCTTTCTTT.

The chain carries TRBV4-1 and TRBJ2-3; D may be TRBD2 (5 bases). The V and J ends lost 4 bases and 6 bases respectively, with 14 bases between them. CDR1 and CDR2 (germline): MGHRA, YSYEKL. The CDR3 contains 14 residues. The CDR3: CASSRGLYTDTQYF. CDR3 bases: TGCGCCAGCAGCCGAGGACTCTACACGGATACGCAGTATTTT.

The V gene is TRBV5-1, the J gene TRBJ1-2; D is unclear. This CDR3 is 13 amino acids long. The V end was cut by 4 bases, the J end by 4 bases, with 11 bases between. Looked up from germline, CDR1 is SGHRS and CDR2 is YFSETQ. CDR3 protein: CASSSDGFYGYTF. Written as DNA, the CDR3 is TGCGCCAGCAGCAGCGACGGATTCTATGGCTACACCTTC.

CDR3 residues: CATSLKAGGYTGELFF. DNA for the CDR3: TGTGCCACCAGCCTCAAGGCGGGGGGGTACACCGGGGAGCTGTTTTTT. V is TRBV24-1 and J is TRBJ2-2; TRBD2 aligns across 9 bases. V trimming: 7 bases; J trimming: 3 bases; junction bases outside the gene matches: 8. The CDR3 extends over 16 amino acids. Germline lookup yields CDR1 KGHDR and CDR2 SFDVKD.

V and J are TRBV19 and TRBJ2-5; D is unresolved. V dropped 1 base and J dropped 2 bases, with 5 bases sitting between them. The CDR3 has 13 amino acids. The germline V gene has CDR1 LNHDA and CDR2 SQIVND (reference sequence). As DNA, the CDR3 is TGTGCCAGTAGTATAGCTCCTCAAGAGACCCAGTACTTC. Amino acids: CASSIAPQETQYF. The complete variable domain, with remaining parts taken from reference TRBV19 and TRBJ2-5, reads DGGITQSPKYLFRKEGQNVTLSCEQNLNHDAMYWYRQDPGQGLRLIYYSQIVNDFQKGDIAEGYSVSREKKESFPLTVTSAQKNPTAFYLCASSIAPQETQYFGPGTRLLVL.

The rearrangement joins TRBV5-5 to TRBJ2-1; 7 bases are shared with TRBD2. J gave up 6 bases and V 4 bases, and 10 bases lay outside the gene matches. This CDR3 is built from 15 residues. The V gene's germline CDR1 is SGHKS and CDR2 YYEKEE (reference sequence). CDR3 coding DNA: TGTGCCAGCAGCCCGACTAGCCAAATGAGCAATGAGCAGTTCTTC. Protein: CASSPTSQMSNEQFF.

This chain connects TRBV5-8 to TRBJ2-3, with 8 bases that match TRBD1. This CDR3 has 15 residues. The V gene end was trimmed by 1 base and the J gene end by 6 bases; junction bases not matched to a gene: 7. Per the germline V gene, CDR1 is SGHTS and CDR2 is YDEGEE. CDR3 residues: CASSLRTGSWDTQYF. The CDR3 nucleotides read TGTGCCAGCAGCTTGCGGACAGGGTCGTGGGATACGCAGTATTTT.

This chain joins TRBV7-2 and TRBJ2-5; D gene unclear. V lost 2 bases, J lost 3 bases, and 7 bases lay in between. This CDR3 is 13 amino acids long. Per germline, CDR1 SGHTA and CDR2 FQGNSA. This CDR3 reads CASSLLSEETQYF. DNA of the CDR3: TGTGCCAGCAGCTTACTTTCAGAAGAGACCCAGTACTTC. The full variable domain, completed using reference TRBV7-2 and TRBJ2-5, is GAGVSQSPSNKVTEKGKDVELRCDPISGHTALYWYRQSLGQGLEFLIYFQGNSAPDKSGLPSDRFSAERTGGSVSTLTIQRTQQEDSAVYLCASSLLSEETQYFGPGTRLLVL.

This clone was recorded once. The rearrangement joins TRBV5-4 to TRBJ2-3; D remains unclear. The germline gives CDR1 SGHNT, CDR2 YYREEE (reference sequence). The V end was cut by 0 bases, the J end by 2 bases, with 7 bases between. This CDR3 region has 14 residues. CDR3 bases: TGTGCCAGCAGCTTGGTAACTACCACAGATACGCAGTATTTT. Translated: CASSLVTTTDTQYF.

The table lists this clone with a few counts. The V call is TRBV6-1, the J call TRBJ2-7; 7 bases match TRBD2. This CDR3 spans 15 amino acids. Looked up from germline, CDR1 is MNHNS and CDR2 is SASEGT. The J segment lost 7 bases and the V segment lost 3 bases, leaving 12 bases of the junction unmatched. The CDR3 nucleotides are TGTGCCAGCAGTGACCCCGCGGGAGTACGCGAAGAGCAGTACTTC. Its translation is CASSDPAGVREEQYF.

This clone was recorded at least ten times. Other DNA sequences from this sample encode an identical CDR3 as well. The V call is TRBV30, the J call TRBJ1-1; D call uncertain. Per the germline V gene, CDR1 is GTSNPN and CDR2 is SVGIG (reference sequence). The V gene lost 2 bases and the J gene lost 1 base, with 8 bases spanning the gap. The CDR3 has 13 amino acids. The CDR3 DNA reads TGTGCCTGGAGTCCGGTAAGGAACACTGAAGCTTTCTTT. Protein product: CAWSPVRNTEAFF.

J is TRBJ2-1 and V is TRBV7-8; D is unclear. The CDR3 runs 16 residues. The germline V gene encodes CDR1 SGHVS and CDR2 FQNEAQ. The germline V and J ends were trimmed by 1 base and 0 bases, with 10 bases remaining between them. The CDR3 DNA reads TGTGCCAGCAGCTTAGGCGGCCAGTTCTCCTACAATGAGCAGTTCTTC. Residues: CASSLGGQFSYNEQFF.

The chain combines TRBV7-9 with TRBJ2-1; D possibly corresponds to TRBD1 (5 bases). The CDR3 extends over 14 amino acids. V was trimmed by 1 base and J by 9 bases, leaving 13 bases between them. Germline CDR1 SEHNR, CDR2 FQNEAQ (reference sequence). In DNA form, the CDR3 reads TGTGCCAGCAGCTTAGTACGTTGGGGCGGTGAGCAGTTCTTC. Its translation: CASSLVRWGGEQFF.

The V call is TRBV2, the J call TRBJ2-5; D not certain. CDR3 length equals 12 residues. CDR1 is SNHLY, CDR2 FYNNEI, per germline. Trimming shortened V by 2 bases and J by 8 bases, and 9 bases separated the two germline ends. CDR3 sequence reads: CASSEFEVTQYF. The CDR3 bases are TGTGCCAGCAGTGAATTCGAGGTAACCCAGTACTTC.

The chain uses TRBV19 and TRBJ1-2; D might be TRBD1 (5 bases). V shed 4 bases and J shed 8 bases, with 11 bases lying between them. The CDR3 spans 12 residues. The V gene's germline CDR1 is LNHDA and CDR2 SQIVND (reference sequence). The CDR3 nucleotides read TGTGCCAGTAGTAGAGGGGAGGGCGGCTACACCTTC. Its protein is CASSRGEGGYTF.

The J gene is TRBJ2-1, the V gene TRBV5-1, with 11 bases lining up with TRBD2. There are 16 residues in the CDR3. V lost 4 bases to trimming and J lost 3 bases; unmatched junction nucleotides: 6. Germline V CDR1 and CDR2: SGHRS, YFSETQ. The CDR3 coding sequence is TGCGCCAGCAGCGGAACCCTAGCGGGGGGCTACAATGAGCAGTTCTTC. Protein: CASSGTLAGGYNEQFF.

The CDR3 coding sequence is TGTGCCAGCAGCCCTAGGGGACCAGGGGCTAACTATGGCTACACCTTC. Protein: CASSPRGPGANYGYTF. The J gene is TRBJ1-2, the V gene TRBV7-8, with D maybe TRBD1 (6 bases). Trimming stripped 5 bases from V and 0 bases from J, with 16 bases between. The germline gives CDR1 SGHVS, CDR2 FQNEAQ. CDR3 length: 16 amino acids.

This clone has just one count. J is TRBJ1-2 and V is TRBV28; D is unclear. CDR3 size: 12 residues. Trimming stripped 3 bases from V and 8 bases from J, with 10 bases between. Germline V gives CDR1 MDHEN, CDR2 SYDVKM. The CDR3 loop reads CASSFLSQGYTF. The CDR3 coding sequence is TGTGCCAGCAGTTTCCTTTCTCAGGGCTACACCTTC.

The chain has TRBV19 and TRBJ1-1; D is unresolved. Deletions cut 4 bases from V and 2 bases from J, with 8 bases between. The V gene's germline CDR1 is LNHDA and CDR2 SQIVND (reference sequence). The CDR3 consists of 13 residues. CDR3 amino acids: CASSSQANTEAFF. The CDR3 bases are TGTGCCAGTAGTAGCCAGGCCAACACTGAAGCTTTCTTT. Drawing the rest from reference TRBV19 and TRBJ1-1, the complete variable domain is DGGITQSPKYLFRKEGQNVTLSCEQNLNHDAMYWYRQDPGQGLRLIYYSQIVNDFQKGDIAEGYSVSREKKESFPLTVTSAQKNPTAFYLCASSSQANTEAFFGQGTRLTVV.

This clone came up once. The chain is built from TRBV27 and TRBJ2-7; TRBD1 matches 8 bases. CDR1 is MNHEY, CDR2 SMNVEV, per germline (reference sequence). Trimming cost V 1 base and J 6 bases; bases outside gene matches: 5. This CDR3 spans 14 amino acids. CDR3 bases: TGTGCCAGCAGTTTATTTCAGGGGGCATTCGAGCAGTACTTC. Translating gives CASSLFQGAFEQYF.

This clone qualifies as medium-sized. The chain uses TRBV10-1 and TRBJ1-1, with a possible D match to TRBD1 (6 bases). The V gene's germline CDR1 is WNHNN and CDR2 SYGVQD (reference sequence). The CDR3 is 15 residues long. Trimming removed 3 bases at V and 0 bases at J, with 11 bases between. CDR3 sequence (DNA): TGCGCCAGCAGTGAAAGCCCAGGGGTGAACACTGAAGCTTTCTTT. Translated, it gives CASSESPGVNTEAFF.

This clone has just one count. This sequence joins TRBV19 and TRBJ2-1; D is unresolved. The CDR3 is 13 residues long. Trimming took 2 bases from V and 2 from J, leaving 4 bases between them. Germline-derived CDR1 and CDR2 are LNHDA and SQIVND (reference sequence). The CDR3: CASSISAYNEQFF. The CDR3 DNA sequence: TGTGCCAGTAGTATATCGGCCTACAATGAGCAGTTCTTC.

V is TRBV13 and J is TRBJ2-1, with TRBD2 as a possible D gene (5 bases). The CDR3 is 14 amino acids. V lost 8 bases and J lost 9, with 20 bases in between. Germline V CDR1 and CDR2: PRHDT, FYEKMQ (reference sequence). The CDR3 sequence: CASREGADEGEQFF. CDR3 DNA: TGTGCCAGCCGGGAAGGAGCGGATGAAGGTGAGCAGTTCTTC.